Included here is one T cell receptor beta chain sequence, with context. Its target is not known. Primers for the PCR totalled 60 Vbeta and 13 Jbeta. The data were produced by immunoSEQ multiplex PCR, yet TCRdb's version contains in-frame clones alone and is incomplete. The sample carries approximately 110,000 clones, over 55% recorded once. This entry is derived from a study of cytomegalovirus exposure and HLA in healthy donors. Germline-derived CDR1 and CDR2 are SNHLY and FYNNEI. V dropped 7 bases and J dropped 1; count of bases not matched to a gene: 10. The CDR3 spans 17 residues. Study results and caveats: Likely technical artifact: a cluster of highly shared sequence variants. The productive fraction for most TCR beta V segments was about 90% or about 30% in an earlier analysis. Analysis was carried out at a later point, and it linked a missense DCLRE1C variant to TCR beta V- and J-gene trimming.

This TCR derives from a man aged 18 to 29 in good health and CMV-seropositive. Material: PBMCs. The V gene is TRBV2, the J gene TRBJ1-1; 12 bases are shared with TRBD1. CDR3 in DNA: TGTGCCAGCACGGCCGCGGGACAGGGGGCTTGGAACACTGAAGCTTTCTTT. As protein: CASTAAGQGAWNTEAFF.